Listed below are T cell receptor beta chains from one sample, sequenced in a study of CXCR3-negative and CXCR3-positive naive CD8 T cells. Using the 5' RACE reads, TCRdb records one entry per CDR3 protein without DNA. There are about 23,000 distinct CDR3 sequences in the sample, with around 20% held by the top ten. Sequenced sample: memory CD8+ T cells from blood. The receptors were gathered from a human donor in good health. Some clones in this sample may be carry-over from other donors' samples. Each CDR3 is given with its conserved first and last residue. Expanded clones are given a class, and other clones once, few, many or no size at all.

v_gene	abundance	j_gene	CDR3aa
TRBV7-7	.	TRBJ2-7	CASSLNGNYEQYF
TRBV5-5	.	TRBJ2-7	CASSLGLAGSYEQYF
TRBV12-3/TRBV12-4	.	TRBJ2-1	CASSPTSGENYNEQFF
TRBV28	.	TRBJ2-7	CASRTGQGQSYEQYF
TRBV7-8	.	TRBJ1-1	CASSPRGGGTEAFF
TRBV5-6	.	TRBJ2-3	CASSLGLGADTQYF
TRBV7-9	.	TRBJ2-3	CASSLGTGDSDTQYF
TRBV7-9	.	TRBJ2-3	CASSPGWGTTTDTQYF
TRBV4-1	.	TRBJ2-2	CASSLQSSTGELFF
TRBV21-1	.	TRBJ1-2	CASRRTRKPFNYGYTF
TRBV29-1	.	TRBJ1-2	CSVDTPAGENGYTF
TRBV7-7	.	TRBJ2-5	CASSFKRGAIHETQYF
TRBV29-1	.	TRBJ2-5	CSVAQGVQGETQYF
TRBV19	.	TRBJ2-1	CASSIDLDYLSSYNEQFF
TRBV5-1	.	TRBJ2-7	CASSLVTASSYEQYF
TRBV21-1	.	TRBJ1-1	CASRRRGVGTEAFF
TRBV12-3/TRBV12-4	.	TRBJ1-2	CASSPGDYGYTF
TRBV28	.	TRBJ2-7	CASSFRGAQSYEQYF
TRBV18	.	TRBJ2-1	CASSPPSGDLGYEQFF
TRBV28	.	TRBJ2-7	CASSLEGLTVDEQYF
TRBV7-2	.	TRBJ2-3	CASSLVLLSSDTQYF
TRBV19	.	TRBJ2-1	CASSIASGDFYNEQFF
TRBV7-8	.	TRBJ2-1	CASSLGSWDYNEQFF
TRBV6-1	.	TRBJ2-4	CASSESSGLVLAKNIQYF
TRBV12-3/TRBV12-4	.	TRBJ2-7	CASSGQGAREQYF
TRBV28	.	TRBJ2-7	CASSKTSGGYYEQYF
TRBV7-9	.	TRBJ2-2	CASSFHTGELFF
TRBV7-9	.	TRBJ2-1	CASSTNPGQLNEQFF
TRBV18	.	TRBJ2-5	CASSPSDGSGETQYF
TRBV6-4	.	TRBJ2-1	CASSVGDKGEQFF
TRBV5-1	.	TRBJ2-1	CASSSDTGVYNEQFF
TRBV7-3	.	TRBJ2-1	CASSPSQDSLNEQFF
TRBV29-1	.	TRBJ2-7	CSVVGTGSSYEQYF
TRBV7-9	.	TRBJ2-7	CASSSPHEQYF
TRBV20-1	.	TRBJ2-7	CSAREAGGTVYEQYF
TRBV4-1	.	TRBJ2-2	CASSQGIGNTGELFF
TRBV7-6	.	TRBJ2-7	CASSLSGRADDEQYF
TRBV7-9	.	TRBJ2-7	CASSLVGWDEQYF
TRBV29-1	.	TRBJ2-2	CSVHPEANTGELFF
TRBV7-2	.	TRBJ2-3	CASSNRDRVPDTQYF
TRBV20-1	.	TRBJ2-1	CSARAPAHSGYNEQFF
TRBV6-2/TRBV6-3	.	TRBJ2-1	CASSWSRSYNEQFF
TRBV20-1	.	TRBJ2-3	CSAGPLPQNADTQYF
TRBV6-1	.	TRBJ2-7	CASSEGGLAGPTDEQYF
TRBV21-1	.	TRBJ1-3	CASSKGSPWTSGSSGNTIYF
TRBV28	.	TRBJ1-1	CASSSTAGGSEAFF
TRBV27	.	TRBJ2-1	CASRLPGQGYNEQFF
TRBV7-6	.	TRBJ1-1	CASSLADLKPNTEAFF
TRBV10-1	medium-sized	TRBJ2-1	CASSESPELPLGEQFF
TRBV29-1	.	TRBJ2-1	CSAKLAGGPSSYNEQFF
TRBV12-3/TRBV12-4	.	TRBJ2-1	CASSLDPLLGGFF
TRBV6-5	.	TRBJ2-7	CASSFRGSSYEQYF